This TCR beta chain was captured in a study of T-cell memory formation after mild COVID-19 (dated by TCRdb to 2020 to 2022). In terms of the full investigation: TCR sequence clusters from the two donors were found to be largely donor specific. In two donors, T-cell clones that expanded and contracted after mild COVID-19 were tracked by sequencing TCRalpha and TCRbeta repertoires over time. Two young, previously healthy adult volunteers made up the cohort, one male and one female. The investigation overall reported the following: Some responding clones were found in pre-infection memory, which suggests that pre-existing cross-reactive memory T cells took part in the SARS-CoV-2 response. The study included only a couple of mild cases, and larger cohorts that include severe cases with pre-infection samples were judged to be necessary. SARS-CoV-2 specificity was not confirmed for the second-wave clones peaking on day 37. Clones that contracted from day 15 to 85 showed balanced CD4/CD8 phenotypes, whereas a second wave of clones that expanded from day 15 to 37 leaned towards CD4+. Contracting CD4+ clones turned up mainly in the CM and EM memory subsets, whereas EMRA was where CD8+ clones were enriched.

This clonotype was observed a handful of times. This receptor's antigen is unknown. Base qualities are missing; no much larger clone stands one base away. Sequencing used an Illumina NovaSeq 6000. TCRalpha and TCRbeta cDNA libraries were constructed by 5'RACE with constant-segment primers, with sample barcodes and unique molecular identifiers being introduced. Trizol reagent was used to extract RNA from every sample. Amplification of the libraries took two PCR steps, and the second step added a second sample barcode plus Illumina TruSeq adapters. Sequencing of the libraries was done on an Illumina NovaSeq, producing 2 x 150 bp paired-end reads. The paper's data handling went like this. With migec v1.2.7, reads were demultiplexed and then collapsed into UMI-guided consensus sequences. With mixcr v2.1.11, UMI consensuses were aligned to TRA and TRB V and J templates and assembled into clonotypes. A clonotype was counted as expanded or contracted only if both edgeR and NoisET called the change significant, with noise models trained on biological replicates. For edgeR calls, the cutoffs were a false discovery rate-adjusted p below 0.01 and a log2 fold-change threshold of 1. As an exploratory analysis of dynamics, PCA with hierarchical clustering was applied to max-normalized trajectories of the 1000 most abundant clonotypes. Each responding clone was given a CD4 or CD8 phenotype based on the CD4+ and CD8+ repertoires, which had been sequenced separately. Starting from the raw public reads, TCRdb applied fastp trimming at Q25, assembled clones with MiXCR and retained in-frame beta chains. Rows merge per CDR3 protein into single entries with the most common DNA and genes. TCRdb's processing, not the authors', yielded these V and J calls. Present in this sample are 50,000 to 70,000 distinct CDR3 sequences, 10% to 15% of which were seen just once. 24% of the sample is in the top ten clones.

Ficoll-Paque density gradient centrifugation was the method used to isolate PBMCs. The CDR3 measures 16 amino acids from cysteine to phenylalanine. The CDR3 DNA has 48 bases and is translated from base 1. V is trimmed back by 3 bases and J by 8 bases, and the junction contains 12 bases that no gene match accounts for. Reading the germline V gene gives CDR1 SGHTA and CDR2 FQGNSA. The chain is made from TRBV7-2 and TRBJ2-3; a stretch of 9 junction bases matches TRBD2. The sample comprised PBMCs or a T cell subset sorted from them (not recorded which). The sequence derives from a man aged 18 to 29 who had mild COVID-19 (a few samples of this study predate the infection). The sample titles of this study are shuffled in the database, so cell type and time point are left out; the donor was told from shared clones. The DNA reads as follows: TGTGCCAGCAGCTTGTTAGCGGGGGCCCTGGTAGGTACGCAGTATTTT. The encoded protein is CASSLLAGALVGTQYF.